Only one count was recorded for the clone carrying this T cell receptor (beta chain). The sample originates from a study of T cell changes during pregnancy in multiple sclerosis. There are 14 residues in the CDR3. Trimming removed 4 bases from V and 2 bases from J; junction bases left unmatched: 5. Germline V lookup: CDR1 SGHRS, CDR2 YFSETQ. Assay: immunoSEQ multiplex PCR; the TCRdb copy retains only in-frame clones and omits some. The data contain some 97,000 clones, just over 90% of them singletons. The rearrangement uses TRBV5-1 and TRBJ1-1; 7 bases agree with TRBD1. The clonotype comes from a female donor with multiple sclerosis, enrolled in a pregnancy study. Sequenced here: peripheral blood, sampled in the second trimester of pregnancy. This CDR3 reads CASSVQGDNTEAFF. The CDR3 DNA is TGCGCCAGCAGCGTTCAGGGGGATAACACTGAAGCTTTCTTT.